A single sample is the source of the 11 T cell receptor beta chains below, sequenced in a study of neurological immune-mediated disorders. TCRdb called the 5' RACE reads again in MiXCR, with one record for every CDR3 protein. The profile shows some 10,000 distinct CDR3 sequences, around 21% of them singletons. Sequenced: CD8+ T cells from blood. These receptors all come from a woman aged 55-70 years with HTLV-1-associated myelopathy (HAM/TSP).

This clonotype was counted many times. This sequence joins TRBV7-9 and TRBJ2-2; D unresolved. The CDR3 consists of 19 residues. CDR1 SEHNR and CDR2 FQNEAQ come from the germline V gene (reference sequence). Trimming shortened V by 4 bases and J by 3 bases, and 24 bases separated the two germline ends. CDR3 DNA: TGTGCCAGCAGCTCTACAGTCTTAAGGAAGAAACGGGACACCGGGGAGCTGTTTTTT. Translating gives CASSSTVLRKKRDTGELFF.

This clonotype was picked up many times. This sequence joins TRBV10-3 and TRBJ2-3; maybe TRBD1 (6 bases). Germline-derived CDR1 and CDR2 are ENHRY and SYGVKD. This CDR3 spans 16 amino acids. V lost 3 bases and J 2 bases, leaving 15 bases between the germline ends. The CDR3 sequence is CAISDPPLGHTDTQYF. The CDR3 DNA reads TGTGCCATCAGTGACCCGCCCCTGGGACACACAGATACGCAGTATTTT.

This clonotype was observed at least ten times. The chain carries TRBV27 and TRBJ1-5; D gene uncertain. The V end was cut by 3 bases, the J end by 0 bases, with 6 bases between. The germline V gene encodes CDR1 MNHEY and CDR2 SMNVEV (reference sequence). The CDR3 is 14 amino acids. Written as DNA, the CDR3 is TGTGCCAGCAGTTTTGGAGGTAGCAATCAGCCCCAGCATTTT. Amino acids: CASSFGGSNQPQHF.

This chain links TRBV12-3 or TRBV12-4 with TRBJ2-3; D ambiguous. The ends were cut back, 9 bases at V and 5 bases at J, with 6 bases in the middle. CDR3 size: 10 residues. The CDR3 coding sequence is TGTGCCAGTCGTCTAGATACGCAGTATTTT. Protein sequence: CASRLDTQYF.

In its sample, this clonotype was seen many times. The V call is TRBV5-1, the J call TRBJ1-4; 9 bases map to TRBD1. The germline V gene has CDR1 SGHRS and CDR2 YFSETQ. The V and J ends lost 3 bases and 4 bases, in that order; junction bases with no gene match: 4. This CDR3 is built from 15 residues. DNA of the CDR3: TGCGCCAGCAGCTCGGGACAGGGAGGTAATGAAAAACTGTTTTTT. This codes for CASSSGQGGNEKLFF.

This clonotype was found many times. J is TRBJ2-7 and V is TRBV5-1; TRBD1 might be the D (6 bases). The V gene lost 3 bases and the J gene lost 3 bases, with 10 bases spanning the gap. The CDR3 sequence is 13 residues long. Germline V gene data show CDR1 as SGHRS and CDR2 as YFSETQ. CDR3 bases: TGCGCCAGCAGCTCCCAGGGGAGCTACGAGCAGTACTTC. Translation gives CASSSQGSYEQYF.

In its sample, this clonotype was seen many times. This chain connects TRBV20-1 to TRBJ1-2; D uncertain. The germline V gene has CDR1 DFQATT and CDR2 SNEGSKA (reference sequence). Between the trimmed V and J ends, which lost 0 bases and 2 bases, there was a span of 16 bases. The CDR3 covers 16 residues. The CDR3 loop is CSARDKSGVANYGYTF. The CDR3 nucleotides read TGCAGTGCTAGAGATAAGAGTGGGGTGGCGAACTATGGCTACACCTTC.

The sample holds many counts of this clonotype. The chain combines TRBV6-4 with TRBJ2-1, with 8 bases identical to TRBD2. V shed 2 bases, J shed 5 bases, and the junction held 5 bases outside the gene matches. This CDR3 has 15 residues. The germline V gene encodes CDR1 MRHNA and CDR2 SNTAGT. CDR3 in DNA: TGTGCCAGCAGTGACACCCTAGCGGGCCACAATGAGCAGTTCTTC. Its translation: CASSDTLAGHNEQFF.

This clonotype was seen ten or more times. The genes are TRBV5-6 and TRBJ2-7, with unresolved D. The CDR3 is made up of 12 amino acids. Germline-derived CDR1 and CDR2 are SGHDT and YYEEEE. The ends were cut back, 0 bases at V and 4 bases at J, with 5 bases in the middle. CDR3 DNA sequence: TGTGCCAGCAGCTTGGTTGAATACGAGCAGTACTTC. The encoded protein is CASSLVEYEQYF.

This clonotype appeared many times. This chain's CDR3 is CASSQVARGYEQYF. Here the CDR3 DNA reads TGCGCCAGCAGCCAAGTTGCCAGGGGCTACGAGCAGTACTTC. The V and J genes are TRBV4-1 and TRBJ2-7; the D gene is possibly TRBD1 (6 bases). V gave up 1 base and J gave up 3 bases, with 10 bases separating them. The CDR3 totals 14 residues. CDR1 is MGHRA, CDR2 YSYEKL, per germline.

This clonotype showed up many times. The chain employs TRBV6-5 and TRBJ1-3; possible D gene TRBD1, 6 bases. The CDR3 is made up of 11 amino acids. Germline lookup yields CDR1 MNHEY and CDR2 SVGAGI. Trimming pared 5 bases from V and 8 bases from J, leaving 7 bases between. The CDR3 DNA is TGTGCCAGCAGTGGGGGGCACACCATATATTTT. It codes for CASSGGHTIYF.